This passage covers 16 T cell receptor beta chains from one sample sequenced in a study of blood T cells in healthy people across ages. A second PCR, run for about 7 to 11 cycles, used a sample-barcoded 5' primer plus a J-beta primer mix. TCRdb called the 5' RACE reads again in MiXCR, with one record for every CDR3 protein. The table has some 760,000 distinct CDR3 sequences, 20% to 30% seen once. This same sample was also part of a study on T cells of mothers and their children.

Specimen: blood. Source of these receptors: a boy aged 10-17 years in good health.

V gene TRBV5-5 combines with J gene TRBJ1-2; 7 bases are shared with TRBD1. CDR3 length: 12 residues. Germline assignment: CDR1 SGHKS and CDR2 YYEKEE (reference sequence). J gave up 6 bases and V 3 bases, and 2 bases lay outside the gene matches. The DNA for the CDR3 is TGTGCCAGCAGCTCAGGGGGAAATGGCTACACCTTC. Translating it yields CASSSGGNGYTF.

This clonotype was counted a few times. This chain uses TRBV20-1 with TRBJ1-3, with 8 bases matching TRBD1. The germline V gene encodes CDR1 DFQATT and CDR2 SNEGSKA (reference sequence). Trimming took 6 bases from V and 0 from J; bases not matched to a gene: 7. CDR3 length: 15 amino acids. DNA for the CDR3: TGCAGTGCAAATGGCAGGGGGCCCTCTGGAAACACCATATATTTT. Its protein product is CSANGRGPSGNTIYF.

The rearrangement uses TRBV29-1 and TRBJ2-5; 7 nucleotides agree with TRBD1. V was pared by 4 bases and J by 1 base, with 3 bases of the junction left unmatched. This CDR3 has 13 amino acids. The V gene's germline CDR1 is SQVTM and CDR2 ANQGSEA. CDR3 nucleotides: TGCAGCGTTGTCCGGACAGGCCAAGAGACCCAGTACTTC. Its protein product is CSVVRTGQETQYF.

This clonotype has a handful of counts. The rearrangement uses TRBV29-1 and TRBJ1-4, with a possible D match to TRBD1 (5 bases). The germline V and J ends were trimmed by 1 base and 10 bases, with 16 bases remaining between them. This CDR3 is 14 amino acids long. In germline, CDR1 is SQVTM, CDR2 ANQGSEA. In DNA form, the CDR3 reads TGCAGCGTTGAAGGGGGCCCGACCGGTGGAAAACTGTTTTTT. It yields the protein CSVEGGPTGGKLFF.

This chain joins TRBV10-3 and TRBJ2-5, with 7 nucleotides matching TRBD1. The end of the DNA is better explained by TRBJ2-7, so the J call may be wrong. The CDR3 runs to 15 residues. Germline CDR1 reads ENHRY; CDR2 reads SYGVKD. Written as DNA, the CDR3 is TGTGCCATCAGCGGGCCCGGACAGGCGTTCGGCGAGCAGTACTTC. This codes for CAISGPGQAFGEQYF.

This chain uses TRBV4-1 with TRBJ2-1; possible D gene TRBD2, 5 bases. The germline V gene encodes CDR1 MGHRA and CDR2 YSYEKL. This CDR3 is 15 amino acids long. V lost 6 bases and J 0 bases, leaving 12 bases between the germline ends. CDR3 nucleotide sequence: TGCGCCAGCAGGGTCGGGGAAGGCTCCTACAATGAGCAGTTCTTC. Translated: CASRVGEGSYNEQFF.

V usage is TRBV6-2 or TRBV6-3 and J usage is TRBJ2-5, with 9 nucleotides matching TRBD2. V lost 6 bases to trimming and J lost 2 bases; unmatched junction nucleotides: 13. The CDR3 consists of 17 residues. From germline, CDR1 is MNHEY and CDR2 SVGEGT. Here the CDR3 reads CASRQFIIAGAQETQYF. Written as DNA, the CDR3 is TGTGCCAGCAGACAATTCATCATAGCGGGGGCACAAGAGACCCAGTACTTC.

The rearrangement links TRBV28 to TRBJ2-7; no definite D call. Trimming took 4 bases from V and 1 from J, leaving 8 bases between them. The germline gives CDR1 MDHEN, CDR2 SYDVKM. The CDR3 spans 13 residues. CDR3 nucleotides: TGTGCCAGCAGTTACGCCGAATCCTACGAGCAGTACTTC. Amino acids: CASSYAESYEQYF.

CDR3 protein: CSGRPGQGYTQYF. The CDR3 coding sequence is TGCAGTGGCAGACCGGGACAGGGCTATACGCAGTATTTT. The chain is built from TRBV20-1 and TRBJ2-3; TRBD1 agrees at 9 bases. The junction had 9 bases not matched to a gene; V was cut back by 7 bases and J by 7 bases. Germline V gives CDR1 DFQATT, CDR2 SNEGSKA (reference sequence). CDR3 length: 13 residues.

The chain uses TRBV5-1 and TRBJ2-5; the match to TRBD1 covers 8 bases. J gave up 5 bases and V 5 bases, and 11 bases lay outside the gene matches. Germline V CDR1 and CDR2: SGHRS, YFSETQ. The CDR3 loop spans 15 amino acids. CDR3 residues: CASRPTGTGGETQYF. The CDR3 DNA follows: TGCGCCAGCAGGCCGACCGGGACAGGAGGGGAGACCCAGTACTTC.

In its sample, this clonotype was seen a few times. The chain couples TRBV7-2 to TRBJ2-5; D is unclear. The DNA matches TRBJ2-1 better at its end, which makes the J call doubtful. Per germline, CDR1 SGHTA and CDR2 FQGNSA. The length of the CDR3 is 13 residues. The CDR3 loop is CASSAHPDNEQFF. The CDR3, as DNA: TGTGCCAGCAGCGCCCACCCAGACAATGAGCAGTTCTTC.

Worth noting for this clonotype: One end of the junction fails to match germline, which may point to a read error. The chain has TRBV28 and TRBJ2-2; D is perhaps TRBD1 or TRBD2 (5 bases each). CDR3 length equals 15 residues. Germline V gene lookup returns CDR1 MDHEN and CDR2 SYDVKM. The CDR3 nucleotides read TGTGCCTGCAGTTCCGGGACCAGAGAAACCGGGGAGCTGTTTTTT. Its translation is CACSSGTRETGELFF. Full variable domain (outside the CDR3, taken from reference TRBV28 and TRBJ2-2): DVKVTQSSRYLVKRTGEKVFLECVQDMDHENMFWYRQDPGLGLRLIYFSYDVKMKEKGDIPEGYSVSREKKERFSLILESASTNQTSMYLCACSSGTRETGELFFGEGSRLTVL.

This clonotype was picked up a small number of times. The chain joins TRBV28 to TRBJ2-4; unclear D gene. Germline V gives CDR1 MDHEN, CDR2 SYDVKM. The CDR3 is 15 amino acids. V dropped 3 bases and J dropped 1 base, with 10 bases sitting between them. The CDR3 spells CASSLGAEAKNIQYF. In DNA, the CDR3 is TGTGCCAGCAGTTTGGGTGCGGAGGCCAAAAACATTCAGTACTTC.

The rearrangement uses TRBV4-1 and TRBJ2-7; 10 bases line up with TRBD1. This CDR3 has 12 residues. V lost 11 bases and J lost 6; bases outside the gene matches: 7. In germline, CDR1 is MGHRA, CDR2 YSYEKL. The DNA of the CDR3 is TGCGCCGCCGGGACAGGGGCAAGCGAGCAGTACTTC. Its translation: CAAGTGASEQYF.

The rearrangement links TRBV2 to TRBJ1-5, with TRBD1 matching 8 bases. The CDR3 contains 14 residues. The J segment lost 7 bases and the V segment lost 4 bases, leaving 6 bases of the junction unmatched. The germline gives CDR1 SNHLY, CDR2 FYNNEI. For the CDR3, the DNA is TGTGCCAGCAGTGGCCAGGGGGCTGGGCAGCCCCAGCATTTT. It is translated as CASSGQGAGQPQHF.

The rearrangement links TRBV7-2 to TRBJ2-7; 8 nucleotides line up with TRBD1. The CDR3 sequence is 14 residues long. V dropped 5 bases and J dropped 3; count of bases not matched to a gene: 6. Germline-derived CDR1 and CDR2 are SGHTA and FQGNSA. The CDR3 region has the DNA TGTGCCAGCAGCGGAGGGACAGGCATCTACGAGCAGTACTTC. It specifies CASSGGTGIYEQYF.